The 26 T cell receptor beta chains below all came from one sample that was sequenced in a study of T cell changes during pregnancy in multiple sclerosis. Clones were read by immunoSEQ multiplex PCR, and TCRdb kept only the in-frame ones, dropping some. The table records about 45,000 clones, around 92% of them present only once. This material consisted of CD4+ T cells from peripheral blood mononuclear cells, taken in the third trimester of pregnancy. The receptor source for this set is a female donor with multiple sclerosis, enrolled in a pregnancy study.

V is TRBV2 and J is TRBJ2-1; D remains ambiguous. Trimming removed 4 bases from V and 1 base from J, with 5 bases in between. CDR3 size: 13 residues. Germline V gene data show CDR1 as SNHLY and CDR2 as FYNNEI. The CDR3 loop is CASSAESYNEQFF. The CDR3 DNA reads TGTGCCAGCAGTGCCGAGTCCTACAATGAGCAGTTCTTC.

This CDR3 reads CATSRDRLTPYEQYF. CDR3 coding DNA: TGTGCCACCAGCAGAGATCGACTAACCCCCTACGAGCAGTACTTC. The chain couples TRBV15 to TRBJ2-7; tentative D call: TRBD2 (5 bases). V lost 0 bases and J lost 2, with 11 bases in between. This CDR3 is 15 amino acids long. CDR1 and CDR2 (germline): LNHNV, YYDKDF (reference sequence).

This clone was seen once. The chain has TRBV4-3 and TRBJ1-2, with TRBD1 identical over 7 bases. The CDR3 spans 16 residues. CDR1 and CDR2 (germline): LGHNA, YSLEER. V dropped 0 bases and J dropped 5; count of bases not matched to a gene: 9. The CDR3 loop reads CASSQDYGTAPYGYTF. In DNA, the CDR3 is TGCGCCAGCAGCCAAGATTACGGGACAGCGCCTTATGGCTACACCTTC.

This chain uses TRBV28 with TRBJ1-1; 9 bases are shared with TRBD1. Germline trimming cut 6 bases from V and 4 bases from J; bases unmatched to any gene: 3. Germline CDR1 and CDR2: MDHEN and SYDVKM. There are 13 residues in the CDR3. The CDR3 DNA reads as TGTGCCAGCAGACAGGGGGCGACCACTGAAGCTTTCTTT. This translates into CASRQGATTEAFF.

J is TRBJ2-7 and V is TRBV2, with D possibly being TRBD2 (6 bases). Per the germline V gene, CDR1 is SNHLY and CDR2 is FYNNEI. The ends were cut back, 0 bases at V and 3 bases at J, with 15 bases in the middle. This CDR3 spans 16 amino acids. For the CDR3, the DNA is TGTGCCAGCAGTGAAGCGTCGCGGGACTTAGACTACGAGCAGTACTTC. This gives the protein CASSEASRDLDYEQYF.

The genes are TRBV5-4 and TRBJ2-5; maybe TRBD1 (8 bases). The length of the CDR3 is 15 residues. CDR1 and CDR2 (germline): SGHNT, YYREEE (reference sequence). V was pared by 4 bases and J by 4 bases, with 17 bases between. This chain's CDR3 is CASSTPTGEGETQYF. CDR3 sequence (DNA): TGTGCCAGCAGCACACCGACAGGGGAGGGAGAGACCCAGTACTTC.

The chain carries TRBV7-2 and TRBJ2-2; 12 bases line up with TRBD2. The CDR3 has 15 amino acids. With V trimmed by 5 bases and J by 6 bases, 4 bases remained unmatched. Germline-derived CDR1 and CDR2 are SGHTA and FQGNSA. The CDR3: CASSQLAGGAGELFF. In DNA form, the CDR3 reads TGTGCCAGCAGCCAACTAGCGGGAGGCGCCGGGGAGCTGTTTTTT.

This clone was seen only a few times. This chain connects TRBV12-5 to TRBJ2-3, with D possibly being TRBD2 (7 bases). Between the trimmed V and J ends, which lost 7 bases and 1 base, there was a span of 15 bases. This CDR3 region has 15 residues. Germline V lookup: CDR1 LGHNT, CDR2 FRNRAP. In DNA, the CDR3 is TGTGCTAGTGCCAAGGGGGGGGCAGGCACAGATACGCAGTATTTT. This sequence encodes CASAKGGAGTDTQYF.

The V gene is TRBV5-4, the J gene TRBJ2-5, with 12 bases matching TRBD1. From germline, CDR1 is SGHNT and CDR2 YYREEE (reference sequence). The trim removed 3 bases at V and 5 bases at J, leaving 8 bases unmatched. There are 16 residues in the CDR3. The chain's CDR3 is CASSYPGQGASETQYF. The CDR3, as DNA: TGTGCCAGCAGCTATCCGGGACAGGGGGCTTCGGAGACCCAGTACTTC.

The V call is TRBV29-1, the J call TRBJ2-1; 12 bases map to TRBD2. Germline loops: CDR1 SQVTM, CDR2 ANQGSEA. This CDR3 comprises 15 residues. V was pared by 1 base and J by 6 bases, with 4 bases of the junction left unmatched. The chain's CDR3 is CSVEALLAGGNEQFF. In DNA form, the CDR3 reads TGCAGCGTTGAAGCCCTACTAGCGGGAGGCAATGAGCAGTTCTTC.

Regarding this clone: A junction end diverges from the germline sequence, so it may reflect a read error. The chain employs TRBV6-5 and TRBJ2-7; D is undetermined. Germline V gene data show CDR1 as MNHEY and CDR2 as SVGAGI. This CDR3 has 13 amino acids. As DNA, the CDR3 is TGTGCCAGCAGTTTTAGCTTGTACTACGGGCAGTACTTC. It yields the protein CASSFSLYYGQYF.

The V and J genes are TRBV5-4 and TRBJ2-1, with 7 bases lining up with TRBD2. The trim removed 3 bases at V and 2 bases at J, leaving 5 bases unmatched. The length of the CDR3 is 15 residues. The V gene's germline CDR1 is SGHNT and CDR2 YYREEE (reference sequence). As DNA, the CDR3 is TGTGCCAGCAGCTCCCAGCGGGGAACCTACAATGAGCAGTTCTTC. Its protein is CASSSQRGTYNEQFF.

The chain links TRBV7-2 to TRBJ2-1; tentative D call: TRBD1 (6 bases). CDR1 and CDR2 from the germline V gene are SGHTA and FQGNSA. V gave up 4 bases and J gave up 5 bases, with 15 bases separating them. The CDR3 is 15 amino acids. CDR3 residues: CASSSTQGLNNEQFF. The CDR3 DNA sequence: TGTGCCAGCAGCTCGACGCAGGGGTTGAACAATGAGCAGTTCTTC.

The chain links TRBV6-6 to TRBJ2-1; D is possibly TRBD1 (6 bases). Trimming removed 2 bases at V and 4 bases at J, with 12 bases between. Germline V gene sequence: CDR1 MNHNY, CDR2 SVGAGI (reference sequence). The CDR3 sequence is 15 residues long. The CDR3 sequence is CASSYRDNQYNEQFF. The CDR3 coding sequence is TGTGCCAGCAGTTACAGGGACAACCAGTACAATGAGCAGTTCTTC.

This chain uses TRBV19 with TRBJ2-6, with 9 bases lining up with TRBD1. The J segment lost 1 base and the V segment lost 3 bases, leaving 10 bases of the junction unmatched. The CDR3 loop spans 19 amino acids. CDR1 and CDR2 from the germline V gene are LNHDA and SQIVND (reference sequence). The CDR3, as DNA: TGTGCCAGTAGTATGGCGAGTCGGGACAGGGCATCTGGGGCCAACGTCCTGACTTTC. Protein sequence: CASSMASRDRASGANVLTF.

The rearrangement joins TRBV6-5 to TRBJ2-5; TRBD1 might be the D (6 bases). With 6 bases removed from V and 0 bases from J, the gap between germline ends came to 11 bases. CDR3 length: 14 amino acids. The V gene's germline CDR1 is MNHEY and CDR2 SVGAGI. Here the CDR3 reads CASREQGYQETQYF. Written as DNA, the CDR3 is TGTGCCAGCAGAGAACAGGGATACCAAGAGACCCAGTACTTC.

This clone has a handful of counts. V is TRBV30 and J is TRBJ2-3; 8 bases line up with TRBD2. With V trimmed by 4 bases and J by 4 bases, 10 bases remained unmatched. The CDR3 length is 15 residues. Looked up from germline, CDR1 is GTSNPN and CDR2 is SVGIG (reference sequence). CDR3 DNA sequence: TGTGCCTGGACTAGCGGGCTTATTCAGGCAGATACGCAGTATTTT. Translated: CAWTSGLIQADTQYF.

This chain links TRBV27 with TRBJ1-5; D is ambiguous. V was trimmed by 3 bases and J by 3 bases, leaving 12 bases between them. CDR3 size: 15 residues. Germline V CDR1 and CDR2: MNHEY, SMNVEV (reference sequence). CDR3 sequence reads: CASSFDEDYNQPQHF. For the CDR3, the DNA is TGTGCCAGCAGTTTCGATGAGGATTACAATCAGCCCCAGCATTTT.

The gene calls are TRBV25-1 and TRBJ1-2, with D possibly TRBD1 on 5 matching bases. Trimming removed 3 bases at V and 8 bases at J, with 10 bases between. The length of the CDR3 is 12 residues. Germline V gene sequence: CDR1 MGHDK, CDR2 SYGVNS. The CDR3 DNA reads TGTGCCAGCAGTGAGGGGCGGGGAGGCTACACCTTC. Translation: CASSEGRGGYTF.

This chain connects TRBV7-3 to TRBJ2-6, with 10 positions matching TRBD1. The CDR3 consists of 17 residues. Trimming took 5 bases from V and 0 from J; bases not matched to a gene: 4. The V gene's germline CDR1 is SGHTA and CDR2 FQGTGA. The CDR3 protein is CASSPRTGGSGANVLTF. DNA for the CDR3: TGTGCCAGCAGCCCCCGGACAGGGGGCTCTGGGGCCAACGTCCTGACTTTC.

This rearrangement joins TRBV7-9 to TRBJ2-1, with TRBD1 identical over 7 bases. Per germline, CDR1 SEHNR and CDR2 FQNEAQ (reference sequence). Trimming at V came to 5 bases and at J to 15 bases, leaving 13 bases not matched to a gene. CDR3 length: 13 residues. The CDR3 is CASSLGTNRGSFF. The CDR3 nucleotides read TGTGCCAGCAGCCTCGGGACAAACAGGGGATCGTTCTTC.

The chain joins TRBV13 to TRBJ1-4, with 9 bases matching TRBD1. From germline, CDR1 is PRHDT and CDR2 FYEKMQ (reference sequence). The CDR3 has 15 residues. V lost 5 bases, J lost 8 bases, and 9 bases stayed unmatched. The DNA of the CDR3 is TGTGCCAGCAGCCATAACAGGGGGCGAGGGGAAAAACTGTTTTTT. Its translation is CASSHNRGRGEKLFF.

CDR3 loop: CATSRDFLAGGEDTQYF. The CDR3 DNA follows: TGTGCCACCAGCAGAGATTTTCTAGCGGGAGGGGAAGATACGCAGTATTTT. This sequence joins TRBV15 and TRBJ2-3; TRBD2 matches 12 bases. Germline CDR1 and CDR2: LNHNV and YYDKDF (reference sequence). The trim removed 0 bases at V and 5 bases at J, leaving 6 bases unmatched. The CDR3 has 17 residues. The full variable domain, rest sourced from reference TRBV15 and TRBJ2-3, is DAMVIQNPRYQVTQFGKPVTLSCSQTLNHNVMYWYQQKSSQAPKLLFHYYDKDFNNEADTPDNFQSRRPNTSFCFLDIRSPGLGDTAMYLCATSRDFLAGGEDTQYFGPGTRLTVL.

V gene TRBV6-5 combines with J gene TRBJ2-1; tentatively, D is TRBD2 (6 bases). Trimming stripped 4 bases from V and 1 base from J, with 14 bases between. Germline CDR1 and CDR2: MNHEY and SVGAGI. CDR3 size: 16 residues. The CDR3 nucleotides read TGTGCCAGCAGTTCCCTCACCGGGAGATCCTACAATGAGCAGTTCTTC. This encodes CASSSLTGRSYNEQFF.

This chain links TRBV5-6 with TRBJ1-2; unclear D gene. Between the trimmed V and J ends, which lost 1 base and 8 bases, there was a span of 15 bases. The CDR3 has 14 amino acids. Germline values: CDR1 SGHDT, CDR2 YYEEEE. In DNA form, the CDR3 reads TGTGCCAGCAGCTTGCCCTTGGGAGAAGGCGGCTACACCTTC. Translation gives CASSLPLGEGGYTF.

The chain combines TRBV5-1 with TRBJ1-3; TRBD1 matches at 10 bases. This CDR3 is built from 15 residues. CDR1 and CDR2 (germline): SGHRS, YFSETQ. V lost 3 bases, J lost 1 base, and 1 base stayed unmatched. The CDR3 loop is CASSWGQGSGNTIYF. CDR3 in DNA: TGCGCCAGCAGCTGGGGACAGGGGTCTGGAAACACCATATATTTT. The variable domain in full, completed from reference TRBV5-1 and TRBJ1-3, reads KAGVTQTPRYLIKTRGQQVTLSCSPISGHRSVSWYQQTPGQGLQFLFEYFSETQRNKGNFPGRFSGRQFSNSRSEMNVSTLELGDSALYLCASSWGQGSGNTIYFGEGSWLTVV.